This T cell receptor (beta chain) was captured in a study of somatic mutations in cytotoxic T cells in rheumatoid arthritis (dated by TCRdb to 2016 to 2017). Some background on the complete study: Before any treatment started and right after they were diagnosed, patients gave peripheral blood samples (about 30 ml EDTA). TCRB deep sequencing covered about 60 patients with rheumatoid arthritis along with under 25 healthy controls. Sorted V beta1+ cells also underwent TCRB sequencing, and some V beta antibody-stained T-cell populations were flow-sorted at nearly 100% purity on a FACSAria II or Sony SH800. Median age was essentially the same in the patient group and the control group. To characterize clonality, the study used TCRB deep sequencing while asking whether somatic mutations are carried by expanded CD8+ T-cell clones in newly diagnosed, untreated rheumatoid arthritis. Overall results and qualifications from the work: There was no significant difference in CD8+ T-cell clonality between rheumatoid arthritis patients and age-matched healthy controls. The slight TRBV07 underrepresentation in patients was not adjusted for multiple comparisons. Viral specificity could not be ruled out by absence from virus-specific databases, and the antigen targets of the expanded CD8+ clones remained unknown. In patients, CD8+ clonality rose with age (Spearman r of about 0.53), which was not the case in healthy controls. In about an eighth of the roughly 65 patients the largest CD8+ clone exceeded 20% of CD8+ cells, and several identical CD8+ TCRB sequences were shared between blood and synovial fluid.

Concerning this clone: Its recognized antigen is unknown. Base qualities are missing; no much larger clone stands one base away.

Flow cytometry confirmed the purity of CD4+ and CD8+ cells that had been isolated by positive magnetic bead selection on an AutoMACS. Clonal expansions were first screened by flow cytometry with a TCR V beta antibody panel, then characterized by TCRB deep sequencing of sorted CD8+ fractions. Peripheral blood mononuclear cells were isolated by Ficoll-Paque PLUS density gradient separation. Nucleospin Tissue or Tissue XS kits were used to extract DNA from CD4-enriched, CD8-enriched or PBMC samples, and a Qubit 2.0 fluorometer was used for quantification. Sequencing of TCRB CDR3 was done on genomic DNA with the immunoSEQ assay. As for the authors' bioinformatics: Only a few patient CD8+ clones larger than 1% matched published virus-specific TCRB sequences when compared against them. The analyses included only productive TCRB rearrangements. Clonality was expressed as a Shannon entropy-based productive clonality index, with each clone defined by a unique TCRB CDR3 sequence. Repertoire overlap for a pair of samples was computed from each clone's template counts relative to total templates per sample. V-gene usage from TCRB sequencing and V-gene usage measured by flow cytometry were correlated (Spearman r of 0.61). TCRdb holds this immuneACCESS table with in-frame rearrangements only. Some clones are missing; in checked studies, unresolved V genes explain under half, and the rest has no known cause. The V and J calls and the clone size are those of that table, but D and trimming were determined from the DNA. The table for this sample lists approximately 19,000 clones; about 80% of them were counted only once. The top ten hold 28% of the sample.

CDR1 and CDR2 were assigned from the germline V gene as MGHRA and YSYEKL. The CDR3 runs 14 residues from the cysteine to the phenylalanine. Only CDR3 DNA is held: 42 bases, read in frame from base 1. Trimming takes 1 base off V and 6 bases off J; junction bases not matched to a gene: 5. The rearranged chain carries TRBV4-1 and TRBJ2-7, and TRBD1 aligns with 8 junction nucleotides. Sequencing input: CD8+ T cells sorted from blood. The sequence derives from an adult with rheumatoid arthritis. The CDR3 loop reads CASSQVDRGAEQYF. The sequenced DNA is TGCGCCAGCAGCCAAGTTGACAGGGGAGCCGAGCAGTACTTC.